The rows below give T cell receptor beta chains drawn from one sample of a study of blood T cell repertoires in COVID-19. Assay: immunoSEQ multiplex PCR; the TCRdb copy retains only in-frame clones and omits some. The sample holds 93,000 or so clones; about 80% are singletons and the top ten take around 11%. Material: peripheral blood. These receptors all come from a human donor in a cohort sampled during active COVID-19. CDR3s include the opening cysteine and the closing phenylalanine or tryptophan. A D gene is named only where the DNA matches it firmly. Clone size is given for some rows only: seen once, a few or many times, or a class if the clone is expanded.

V	size	D	J	DNA	CDR3
TRBV7-2	.	.	TRBJ2-3	TGTGCCACCACACAAGGGGCCCGTAGCACAGATACGCAGTATTTT	CATTQGARSTDTQYF
TRBV19	.	.	TRBJ1-5	TGTGCCAGTAGTATAGCCTGGACAGGCAATCAGCCCCAGCATTTT	CASSIAWTGNQPQHF
TRBV3-1/TRBV3-2	.	TRBD1	TRBJ1-5	TGTGCCAGCAGCCAAGGGGGGGGACAGGCGGCCCGGGCGCATTTT	CASSQGGGQAARAHF
TRBV2	few	.	TRBJ1-6	TGTGCCAGCAGTGAACAGGGTGTAAATTCACCCCTCCACTTT	CASSEQGVNSPLHF
TRBV29-1	.	.	TRBJ1-2	TGCAGCGTTGAACGGCAGGGGAGTAACTATGGCTACACCTTC	CSVERQGSNYGYTF
TRBV10-3	.	.	TRBJ2-3	TGTGCCATCAGTAAAAGTCAGGGGACATTAGACACAGATACGCAGTATTTT	CAISKSQGTLDTDTQYF
TRBV2	.	.	TRBJ2-1	TGTGCCAGAGGGGGGGCCCCCCGTTACAATGAGCAGTTCTTC	CARGGAPRYNEQFF
TRBV5-1	.	TRBD1	TRBJ1-4	TGCGCCAGCAGCCCCGGACAGGGGGCGTTCGGTGAAAAACTGTTTTTT	CASSPGQGAFGEKLFF
TRBV7-9	few	TRBD1	TRBJ1-1	TGTGCCAGCAGCTTGGGACAGGGGAACACTGAAGCTTTCTTT	CASSLGQGNTEAFF
TRBV5-4	.	.	TRBJ1-1	TGTGCCAGCAGCCCTAGGGGGTCACTCAACACTGAAGCTTTCTTT	CASSPRGSLNTEAFF
TRBV5-6	.	.	TRBJ1-1	TGTGCCAGCAGCTTGACCGGGACCCCGGGAGGGGAAGCTTTCTTT	CASSLTGTPGGEAFF
TRBV6-4	.	TRBD1	TRBJ2-1	TGTGCCAGCAGTGCCCAAGGGACAGGTAGGAAGGTGAATGAGCAGTTCTTC	CASSAQGTGRKVNEQFF
TRBV19	.	.	TRBJ1-3	TGTGCCAGTAGTTCCGGGACACCTAATACTGGAAACACCATATATTTT	CASSSGTPNTGNTIYF
TRBV10-3	.	.	TRBJ2-7	TGTGCCATCAGTGGACCAGGGGCCAGATCTTACGAGCAGTACTTC	CAISGPGARSYEQYF
TRBV6-5	.	.	TRBJ2-7	TGTGCCAGCAGTTTCCATTCCTCAGGTTCTCTCTACGAGCAGTACTTC	CASSFHSSGSLYEQYF
TRBV7-8	.	.	TRBJ1-5	TGTGCCAGCAGCGGAAGACATGATCAGCCCCAGCATTTT	CASSGRHDQPQHF
TRBV2	.	.	TRBJ1-1	TGTGCCAGCAGTGGCCTTGGGGGGGCGCGCTCTGAAGCTTTCTTT	CASSGLGGARSEAFF
TRBV5-6	.	.	TRBJ2-2	TGTGCCAGCAGCTTACAGGGTCCCACCGGGGAGCTGTTTTTT	CASSLQGPTGELFF
TRBV5-1	.	.	TRBJ1-2	TGCGCCAGCAGCCCTCGGGGGGAGGCGCTTGACTATGGCTACACCTTC	CASSPRGEALDYGYTF
TRBV28	.	TRBD2	TRBJ2-1	TGTGCCAGCAGTAGCGGGGGGCTTTCCTACAATGAGCAGTTCTTC	CASSSGGLSYNEQFF
TRBV5-1	.	.	TRBJ1-3	TGCGCCAGCAGCTCCACGCCCAGGGGAAACACCATATATTTT	CASSSTPRGNTIYF
TRBV6-6	.	.	TRBJ1-3	TGTGCCAGCAGAGGGGGAATCGGAAACACCATATATTTT	CASRGGIGNTIYF
TRBV10-3	.	.	TRBJ1-1	TGTGCCATGAGGGGGAGGAACACTGAAGCTTTCTTT	CAMRGRNTEAFF
TRBV5-1	.	TRBD2	TRBJ2-3	TGCGCCAGCAGCTTGGAGCCGGGAGGTTATACGCAGTATTTT	CASSLEPGGYTQYF
TRBV9	.	TRBD2	TRBJ2-1	TGTGCCAGCAGCGTAGCTCTCCTAGCGGGGGGACGAGCCTACAATGAGCAGTTCTTC	CASSVALLAGGRAYNEQFF
TRBV3-1/TRBV3-2	once	.	TRBJ1-1	TGTGCCAGCAGCCAAGATGACTTCCGCAGGGCCACTGAAGCTTTCTTT	CASSQDDFRRATEAFF
TRBV12-5	.	.	TRBJ1-2	TGTGCTAGTGGCTTACAGGGATTGAAGGGCTACACCTTC	CASGLQGLKGYTF
TRBV2	.	TRBD1	TRBJ1-6	TGTGCCAGCATCTTCGGGACAGGTCTTAGCTCCTATAATTCACCCCTCCACTTT	CASIFGTGLSSYNSPLHF
TRBV19	.	TRBD1	TRBJ2-1	TGTGCCAGTAGCGGGACAGTGGGGATATACAATGAGCAGTTCTTC	CASSGTVGIYNEQFF
TRBV5-1	.	.	TRBJ1-1	TGCGCCAGCAGCTTGGAAGCAGGGGCGAGGACTGAAGCTTTCTTT	CASSLEAGARTEAFF